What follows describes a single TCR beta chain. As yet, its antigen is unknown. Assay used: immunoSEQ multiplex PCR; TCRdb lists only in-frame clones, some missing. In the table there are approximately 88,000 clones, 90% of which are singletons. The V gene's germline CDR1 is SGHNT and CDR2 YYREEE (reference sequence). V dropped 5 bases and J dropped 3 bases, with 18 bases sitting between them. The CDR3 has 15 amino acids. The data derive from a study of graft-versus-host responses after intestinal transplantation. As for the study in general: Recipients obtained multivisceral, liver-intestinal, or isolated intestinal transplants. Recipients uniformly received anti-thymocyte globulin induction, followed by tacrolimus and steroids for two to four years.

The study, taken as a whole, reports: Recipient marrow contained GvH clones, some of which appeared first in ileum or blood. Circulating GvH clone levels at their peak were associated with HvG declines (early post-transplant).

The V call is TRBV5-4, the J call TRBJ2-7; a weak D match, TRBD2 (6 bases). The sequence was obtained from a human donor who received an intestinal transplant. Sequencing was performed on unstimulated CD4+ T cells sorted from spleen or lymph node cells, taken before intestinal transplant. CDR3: CASRGEEGLLYEQYF. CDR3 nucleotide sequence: TGTGCCAGCAGAGGGGAAGAGGGACTTCTCTACGAGCAGTACTTC.